The 19 T cell receptor beta chains presented below share a single source sample, sequenced in a study of T cells in Graves' hyperthyroidism and ophthalmopathy. There were TCR beta CDR3 regions amplified from RNA transcripts. First-round RT-PCR with HTBI primers amplified the TCR CDR3 region. TCRdb redid the calling of the multiplex PCR reads with MiXCR, one entry per CDR3 protein. This sample carries fewer than 500,000 distinct CDR3 sequences, 13% of them seen once, and the ten largest clones take around 20%. What was sequenced was blood. The receptors were gathered from a man between 25 and 39 years old with Graves' hyperthyroidism that later progressed to Graves' ophthalmopathy.

This clonotype was counted many times. The V gene is TRBV28, the J gene TRBJ2-7; 8 bases are a match to TRBD1. With 4 bases clipped from V and 3 bases from J, the junction kept 8 bases outside the gene matches. Germline V CDR1 and CDR2: MDHEN, SYDVKM. The CDR3 consists of 15 residues. In DNA, the CDR3 is TGTGCCAGCAGTTCAAAAAACAGGGGGATCTACGAGCAGTACTTC. Amino acids: CASSSKNRGIYEQYF.

This clonotype appeared many times. This chain connects TRBV12-3 or TRBV12-4 to TRBJ1-1; 8 bases are shared with TRBD1. V shed 5 bases, J shed 4 bases, and the junction held 6 bases outside the gene matches. The CDR3 length is 14 residues. The chain's CDR3 is CASSTGGGRTEAFF. The DNA for the CDR3 is TGTGCCAGCAGTACAGGGGGGGGGCGCACTGAAGCTTTCTTT.

This clonotype was counted many times. The chain uses TRBV6-6 and TRBJ2-3; no firm D call. The germline CDR1 and CDR2 sequences are MNHNY and SVGAGI (reference sequence). This CDR3 spans 14 amino acids. V was trimmed by 2 bases and J by 6 bases, leaving 12 bases between them. CDR3 coding DNA: TGTGCCAGCAGTTACAATGGTTTCACGGATACGCAGTATTTT. Protein product: CASSYNGFTDTQYF.

J is TRBJ2-7 and V is TRBV11-2; tentatively, D is TRBD1 or TRBD2 (6 bases each). V lost 2 bases, J lost 2 bases, and 19 bases lay in between. This CDR3 comprises 17 residues. The germline V gene encodes CDR1 SGHAT and CDR2 FQNNGV. The CDR3 loop reads CASSLSPTGGFPYEQYF. CDR3 nucleotide sequence: TGTGCCAGCAGCTTATCCCCGACAGGAGGGTTTCCCTACGAGCAGTACTTC.

Ten or more counts support this clonotype. In nucleotides, the CDR3 is TGTGCCAGCAGTGAAGGGGAGCGGGGGGCACCCTACGAGCAGTACTTC. Protein product: CASSEGERGAPYEQYF. The V gene is TRBV2, the J gene TRBJ2-7; 9 nucleotides align to TRBD2. The CDR3 loop spans 16 amino acids. The V gene end was trimmed by 1 base and the J gene end by 2 bases; junction bases not matched to a gene: 6. Germline CDR1 reads SNHLY; CDR2 reads FYNNEI.

The chain carries TRBV9 and TRBJ2-5; D tentatively reads TRBD1 or TRBD2 (5 bases each). The germline V gene has CDR1 SGDLS and CDR2 YYNGEE. The CDR3 totals 14 residues. V was pared by 0 bases and J by 7 bases, with 13 bases between. The CDR3 loop reads CASSVGGRGPTQYF. DNA for the CDR3: TGTGCCAGCAGCGTAGGGGGAAGGGGACCGACCCAGTACTTC.

The V and J genes are TRBV6-1 and TRBJ1-5, with D unresolved. This CDR3 spans 13 amino acids. Germline assignment: CDR1 MNHNS and CDR2 SASEGT. The V gene lost 8 bases and the J gene lost 2 bases, with 10 bases spanning the gap. CDR3 amino acids: CASGRVGNQPQHF. Written as DNA, the CDR3 is TGTGCCAGCGGGAGGGTGGGCAATCAGCCCCAGCATTTT.

In its sample, this clonotype was seen many times. The V and J genes are TRBV7-3 and TRBJ1-1, with 7 positions matching TRBD1. Looked up from germline, CDR1 is SGHTA and CDR2 is FQGTGA. The J segment lost 7 bases and the V segment lost 4 bases, leaving 6 bases of the junction unmatched. The CDR3 extends over 13 amino acids. As DNA, the CDR3 is TGTGCCAGCAGCTCCGGGACAGAGCATGAAGCTTTCTTT. It codes for CASSSGTEHEAFF.

This clonotype was seen many times. The chain is built from TRBV5-8 and TRBJ1-1, with D unclear. There are 15 residues in the CDR3. With 1 base removed from V and 6 bases from J, the gap between germline ends came to 16 bases. Germline V gene lookup returns CDR1 SGHTS and CDR2 YDEGEE. The CDR3 region is CASSLIGHRGAEAFF. The DNA of the CDR3 is TGTGCCAGCAGCTTGATAGGCCACCGAGGCGCTGAAGCTTTCTTT.

As to this clonotype: A much larger clone lies a single base off, so this may be a read error. CDR3 region: CASTVTGGNQPQHF. CDR3 nucleotide sequence: TGTGCCAGCACCGTGACAGGGGGCAATCAGCCCCAGCATTTT. The chain links TRBV5-6 to TRBJ1-5; 8 bases align to TRBD1. The CDR3 sequence is 14 residues long. Germline assignment: CDR1 SGHDT and CDR2 YYEEEE. The trim removed 6 bases at V and 2 bases at J, leaving 4 bases unmatched.

This clonotype occurred a few times. The rearrangement joins TRBV18 to TRBJ2-3; 8 nucleotides align to TRBD1. The germline V gene has CDR1 KGHSH and CDR2 LQKENI. This CDR3 comprises 15 residues. Trimming at V came to 5 bases and at J to 6 bases, leaving 10 bases not matched to a gene. CDR3 amino acids: CASSSDRGTGDTQYF. Written as DNA, the CDR3 is TGTGCCAGCTCATCCGACAGGGGTACTGGCGATACGCAGTATTTT.

This clonotype was seen only a few times. The chain is built from TRBV9 and TRBJ1-1, with 8 nucleotides matching TRBD1. The length of the CDR3 is 18 residues. V was pared by 3 bases and J by 0 bases, with 13 bases of the junction left unmatched. Germline V CDR1 and CDR2: SGDLS, YYNGEE. CDR3 nucleotides: TGTGCCAGCAGCGACCCGGACAGGGAGGCAGCCATGAACACTGAAGCTTTCTTT. It specifies CASSDPDREAAMNTEAFF.

This clonotype was counted many times. The V gene is TRBV30, the J gene TRBJ2-7; D is uncertain. CDR1 is GTSNPN, CDR2 SVGIG, per germline (reference sequence). Trimming took 3 bases from V and 6 from J, leaving 9 bases between them. The CDR3 has 11 residues. CDR3 region: CAWSALVEQYF. The CDR3 DNA is TGTGCCTGGAGCGCCCTCGTCGAGCAGTACTTC.

This clonotype has at least ten counts. The chain combines TRBV29-1 with TRBJ2-1; 13 bases are shared with TRBD2. Looked up from germline, CDR1 is SQVTM and CDR2 is ANQGSEA. This CDR3 has 15 residues. V lost 3 bases and J lost 6; bases outside the gene matches: 5. For the CDR3, the DNA is TGCAGCGTTGACGGACTAGCGGGGGTCCCCAATGAGCAGTTCTTC. Amino acids: CSVDGLAGVPNEQFF.

This chain connects TRBV12-5 to TRBJ2-7; 8 nucleotides agree with TRBD2. The germline V gene encodes CDR1 LGHNT and CDR2 FRNRAP. V lost 4 bases and J lost 2; bases outside the gene matches: 10. CDR3 length: 16 residues. The DNA of the CDR3 is TGTGCTAGTGGTTCTCGGGTAGCGGGGCCCCCCTACGAGCAGTACTTC. This sequence encodes CASGSRVAGPPYEQYF.

The rearrangement uses TRBV14 and TRBJ2-7; no definite D call. This CDR3 is 13 amino acids long. CDR1 SGHDN and CDR2 FVKESK come from the germline V gene. Trimming stripped 0 bases from V and 5 bases from J, with 8 bases between. The CDR3 DNA follows: TGTGCCAGCAGCCAAGAGAAACTCCACGAGCAGTACTTC. Its protein is CASSQEKLHEQYF.

This clonotype came up many times. The V call is TRBV2, the J call TRBJ2-5; 12 bases line up with TRBD2. V was pared by 7 bases and J by 5 bases, with 5 bases of the junction left unmatched. Germline lookup yields CDR1 SNHLY and CDR2 FYNNEI. CDR3 length: 14 amino acids. The CDR3 region is CASKPGLAGETQYF. The DNA for the CDR3 is TGTGCCAGCAAACCGGGACTAGCGGGTGAGACCCAGTACTTC. Drawing the rest from reference TRBV2 and TRBJ2-5, the complete variable domain is EPEVTQTPSHQVTQMGQEVILRCVPISNHLYFYWYRQILGQKVEFLVSFYNNEISEKSEIFDDQFSVERPDGSNFTLKIRSTKLEDSAMYFCASKPGLAGETQYFGPGTRLLVL.

This clonotype has ten or more counts. A junction boundary mismatches the germline segment, possibly from a read error. This chain links TRBV12-3 or TRBV12-4 with TRBJ1-5; TRBD1 matches 7 bases. This CDR3 is 15 amino acids long. DNA for the CDR3: TGTGCCAGCAGCTATCAGAGGACAGGCAAACAGCCCCAGCATTTT. As protein: CASSYQRTGKQPQHF.

This clonotype has more than one count but fewer than ten. The chain has TRBV5-1 and TRBJ1-1, with D unclear. CDR1 SGHRS and CDR2 YFSETQ come from the germline V gene. This CDR3 contains 13 residues. The germline V and J ends were trimmed by 0 bases and 4 bases, with 7 bases remaining between them. CDR3 DNA sequence: TGCGCCAGCAGCTTGGGGCAGAGCACTGAAGCTTTCTTT. It translates to CASSLGQSTEAFF.